This TCR beta chain was obtained from a study of T cell responses to AZD1222 COVID-19 vaccine. Overall study findings and caveats: Possibly, clonal diversity was underestimated; donors were largely white British and included more females. Two doses of AZD1222 preceded a rise in Spike-specific TCR breadth and depth. Only after the peak T cell response were repertoires sampled. Just a handful of people given AZD1222 tested seropositive at baseline.

Repertoires were generated with immunoSEQ multiplex PCR, while TCRdb's copy carries only in-frame clones and drops some. This table holds about 140,000 clones, more than 85% found once. Note on this clone: Its antigen is not known.

This sequence was found in an adult who had recovered from COVID-19. The source was peripheral blood, collected after recovery from COVID-19.

CDR3 region: CASSPLAGGKDEQFF. The CDR3 DNA follows: TGTGCCAGCAGTCCCCTAGCGGGGGGAAAGGATGAGCAGTTCTTC. J is TRBJ2-1 and V is TRBV28; TRBD2 agrees at 11 bases. V dropped 5 bases and J dropped 8; count of bases not matched to a gene: 8. The CDR3 totals 15 residues. Germline loops: CDR1 MDHEN, CDR2 SYDVKM.